The 15 T cell receptor beta chains below were found in one sample sequenced in a study of OX40 agonist ivuxolimab in advanced cancers. Method: immunoSEQ multiplex PCR; TCRdb's copy keeps in-frame clones and lacks some. The sample includes fewer than 40,000 clones, approximately 89% of them seen just once. The material sequenced was CD4+ or CD8+ T cells sorted from blood, taken in a trial of the OX40 agonist ivuxolimab. The receptors derive from an adult with an advanced solid tumor such as melanoma, head and neck, liver or kidney cancer.

In this sample, this clone turned up a few times. The CDR3 nucleotides read TGTGCCAGCACCACGGGGAGGAGGGAGGAGCAGTACTTC. It translates to CASTTGRREEQYF. The chain links TRBV28 to TRBJ2-7, with D tentatively TRBD2 (6 bases). Germline CDR1 is MDHEN and CDR2 is SYDVKM. This CDR3 region has 13 residues. V dropped 7 bases and J dropped 7 bases, with 17 bases sitting between them.

This chain joins TRBV5-1 and TRBJ2-1; 7 positions agree with TRBD2. Germline lookup yields CDR1 SGHRS and CDR2 YFSETQ. The length of the CDR3 is 15 residues. J was trimmed by 10 bases and V by 4 bases; bases with no gene match: 14. The DNA of the CDR3 is TGCGCCAGCAGCCGAGGGTCCCTAGCGGCCGGCGAGCAGTTCTTC. Amino acid sequence: CASSRGSLAAGEQFF. Combining the CDR3 with reference TRBV5-1 and TRBJ2-1 gives the whole variable domain KAGVTQTPRYLIKTRGQQVTLSCSPISGHRSVSWYQQTPGQGLQFLFEYFSETQRNKGNFPGRFSGRQFSNSRSEMNVSTLELGDSALYLCASSRGSLAAGEQFFGPGTRLTVL.

The chain is built from TRBV28 and TRBJ1-5; no clear D. V shed 4 bases and J shed 6 bases, with 13 bases lying between them. Germline V CDR1 and CDR2: MDHEN, SYDVKM. The CDR3 is 14 amino acids. The CDR3 loop reads CASSWRVSGQPQHF. In DNA form, the CDR3 reads TGTGCCAGCAGTTGGCGGGTCTCGGGTCAGCCCCAGCATTTT.

V usage is TRBV10-3 and J usage is TRBJ2-7, with 12 bases identical to TRBD1. The CDR3 is 15 amino acids. Germline CDR1 and CDR2: ENHRY and SYGVKD. Trimming removed 2 bases from V and 7 bases from J; junction bases left unmatched: 6. The CDR3, as DNA: TGTGCCATCAGTGAGGGTGGGACAGGGGGCGCGGAGCAGTACTTC. This codes for CAISEGGTGGAEQYF.

The chain carries TRBV7-9 and TRBJ2-1, with TRBD2 identical over 12 bases. The CDR3 spans 18 residues. Germline V gives CDR1 SEHNR, CDR2 FQNEAQ (reference sequence). The junction had 13 bases not matched to a gene; V was cut back by 5 bases and J by 5 bases. CDR3 DNA: TGTGCCAGCAGCCCTGGACTAGCGGGGATCGTGGGTAACAATGAGCAGTTCTTC. Protein: CASSPGLAGIVGNNEQFF.

This rearrangement joins TRBV5-6 to TRBJ1-6, with D possibly being TRBD1 (5 bases). CDR3 size: 15 residues. The V gene lost 8 bases and the J gene lost 1 base, with 13 bases spanning the gap. Germline V gene data show CDR1 as SGHDT and CDR2 as YYEEEE. DNA for the CDR3: TGTGCCAGTCACCTTAGGGGTTCCTATAATTCACCCCTCCACTTT. The encoded protein is CASHLRGSYNSPLHF. Drawing the rest from reference TRBV5-6 and TRBJ1-6, the complete variable domain is DAGVTQSPTHLIKTRGQQVTLRCSPKSGHDTVSWYQQALGQGPQFIFQYYEEEERQRGNFPDRFSGHQFPNYSSELNVNALLLGDSALYLCASHLRGSYNSPLHFGNGTRLTVT.

The chain employs TRBV5-6 and TRBJ1-6; weak D call: TRBD1 (5 bases). CDR1 SGHDT and CDR2 YYEEEE come from the germline V gene. The CDR3 runs 12 residues. Between the trimmed V and J ends, which lost 1 base and 18 bases, there was a span of 14 bases. The CDR3 here is CASSLPGTECHF. CDR3 coding DNA: TGTGCCAGCAGCTTGCCCGGGACCGAGTGCCACTTT.

The chain links TRBV5-1 to TRBJ2-2, with 12 nucleotides matching TRBD1. The CDR3 has 18 residues. V shed 5 bases, J shed 1 base, and the junction held 9 bases outside the gene matches. From germline, CDR1 is SGHRS and CDR2 YFSETQ. CDR3 sequence: CASRFPGQGAGNTGELFF. For the CDR3, the DNA is TGCGCCAGCAGGTTTCCGGGACAGGGGGCCGGGAACACCGGGGAGCTGTTTTTT.

V gene TRBV5-1 combines with J gene TRBJ2-7; 10 bases agree with TRBD2. The germline V gene encodes CDR1 SGHRS and CDR2 YFSETQ. The CDR3 extends over 14 amino acids. V was pared by 4 bases and J by 2 bases, with 3 bases of the junction left unmatched. DNA for the CDR3: TGCGCCAGCAGCGCGGGACTAGCGCCCTACGAGCAGTACTTC. It encodes CASSAGLAPYEQYF. Drawing the rest from reference TRBV5-1 and TRBJ2-7, the complete variable domain is KAGVTQTPRYLIKTRGQQVTLSCSPISGHRSVSWYQQTPGQGLQFLFEYFSETQRNKGNFPGRFSGRQFSNSRSEMNVSTLELGDSALYLCASSAGLAPYEQYFGPGTRLTVT.

V is TRBV30 and J is TRBJ1-4; D is unresolved. V dropped 1 base and J dropped 9 bases, with 9 bases sitting between them. The CDR3 contains 12 residues. The germline CDR1 and CDR2 sequences are GTSNPN and SVGIG (reference sequence). The CDR3 here is CAWSDRSQKLFF. As DNA, the CDR3 is TGTGCCTGGAGTGATCGCAGTCAAAAACTGTTTTTT.

This clone was observed once. The chain joins TRBV6-5 to TRBJ1-4; D gene ambiguous. The germline V gene encodes CDR1 MNHEY and CDR2 SVGAGI. The CDR3 has 15 amino acids. V dropped 6 bases and J dropped 4 bases, with 15 bases sitting between them. CDR3 residues: CASSSIHPGNEKLFF. The DNA of the CDR3 is TGTGCCAGCAGCTCGATCCACCCGGGTAATGAAAAACTGTTTTTT.

The chain has TRBV11-2 and TRBJ1-2; D call uncertain. The CDR3 is 13 residues long. Trimming cost V 3 bases and J 5 bases, with 10 bases left between them. Germline-derived CDR1 and CDR2 are SGHAT and FQNNGV. In DNA, the CDR3 is TGTGCCAGCAGCTTGATGCCACAATATGGCTACACCTTC. Its translation is CASSLMPQYGYTF.

V gene TRBV6-6 combines with J gene TRBJ2-3; D is perhaps TRBD2 (6 bases). This CDR3 region has 13 residues. Trimming left V 5 bases short and J 6 bases short, with 12 bases between. Per germline, CDR1 MNHNY and CDR2 SVGAGI (reference sequence). CDR3: CASSPRGSDTQYF. The DNA for the CDR3 is TGTGCCAGCAGTCCCCGGGGGTCGGATACGCAGTATTTT.

CDR3 sequence reads: CASRIDRAYEKLFF. The CDR3 nucleotides are TGTGCCAGCAGGATAGACAGGGCGTATGAAAAACTGTTTTTT. This sequence joins TRBV2 and TRBJ1-4; 7 bases agree with TRBD1. After removal of 6 bases from V and 6 bases from J, the junction contained 7 bases not matched to a gene. There are 14 residues in the CDR3. Germline V gene sequence: CDR1 SNHLY, CDR2 FYNNEI.

The rearrangement uses TRBV6-1 and TRBJ1-1; 9 bases line up with TRBD1. The CDR3 has 13 amino acids. The germline gives CDR1 MNHNS, CDR2 SASEGT. With 7 bases clipped from V and 0 bases from J, the junction kept 0 bases outside the gene matches. CDR3 coding DNA: TGTGCCAGCAACAGGGGGCTGAACACTGAAGCTTTCTTT. This sequence encodes CASNRGLNTEAFF.